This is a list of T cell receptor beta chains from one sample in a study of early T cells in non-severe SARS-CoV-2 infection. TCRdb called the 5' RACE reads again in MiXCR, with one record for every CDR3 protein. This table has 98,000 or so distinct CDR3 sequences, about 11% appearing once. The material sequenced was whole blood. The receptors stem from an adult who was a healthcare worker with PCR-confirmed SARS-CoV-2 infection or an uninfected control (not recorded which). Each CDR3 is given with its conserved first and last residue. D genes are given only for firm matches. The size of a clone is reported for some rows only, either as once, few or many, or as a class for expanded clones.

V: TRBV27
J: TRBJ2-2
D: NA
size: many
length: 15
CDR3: CASSFRARIFGELFF

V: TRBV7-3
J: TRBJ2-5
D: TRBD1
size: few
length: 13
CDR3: CASSRTGTETQYF

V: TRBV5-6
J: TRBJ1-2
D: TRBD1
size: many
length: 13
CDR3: CASSQQGNYGYTF

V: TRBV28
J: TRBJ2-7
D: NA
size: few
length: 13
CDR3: CASRRDISYEQYF

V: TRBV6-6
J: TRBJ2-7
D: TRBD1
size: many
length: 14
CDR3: CASSNRDRAYEQYF

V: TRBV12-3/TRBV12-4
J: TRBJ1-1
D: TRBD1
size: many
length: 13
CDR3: CASSFQGATEAFF

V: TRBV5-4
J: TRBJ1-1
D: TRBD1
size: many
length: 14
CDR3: CASSLVRGKGEAFF

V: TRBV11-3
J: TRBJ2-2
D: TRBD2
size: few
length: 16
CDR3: CASSPGGGEDTGELFF

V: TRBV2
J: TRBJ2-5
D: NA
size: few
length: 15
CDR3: CASSERGASQETQYF

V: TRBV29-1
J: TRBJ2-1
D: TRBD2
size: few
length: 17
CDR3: CSGVNRPSGRYFNEQFF

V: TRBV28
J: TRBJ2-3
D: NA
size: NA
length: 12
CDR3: CATRERADTQYF

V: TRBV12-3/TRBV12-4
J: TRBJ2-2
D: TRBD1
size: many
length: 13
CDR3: CAIEGQGGGELFF

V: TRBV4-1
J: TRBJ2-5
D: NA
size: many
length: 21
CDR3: CASSQVMSGASHSLPQETQYF

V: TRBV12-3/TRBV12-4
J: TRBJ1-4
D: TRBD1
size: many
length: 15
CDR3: CASSLIDRVFEKLFF

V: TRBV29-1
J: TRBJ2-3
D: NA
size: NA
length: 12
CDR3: CSVYYSTSSEYF

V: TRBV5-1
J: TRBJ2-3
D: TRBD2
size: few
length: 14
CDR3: CASKAGVAIGTQYF

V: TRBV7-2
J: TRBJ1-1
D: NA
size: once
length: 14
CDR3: CASSFRWGDTEAFF

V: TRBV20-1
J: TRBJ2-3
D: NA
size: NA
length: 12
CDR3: CTIAGTTDTQYF

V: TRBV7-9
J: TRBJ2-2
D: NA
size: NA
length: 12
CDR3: CASSLRVGELFF

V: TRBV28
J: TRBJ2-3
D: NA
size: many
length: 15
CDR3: CASSHAGAGTDTQYF

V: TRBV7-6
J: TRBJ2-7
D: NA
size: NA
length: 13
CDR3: CASSRSGGVRQYF

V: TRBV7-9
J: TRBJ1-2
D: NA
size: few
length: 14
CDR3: CASSFNAATYGYTF

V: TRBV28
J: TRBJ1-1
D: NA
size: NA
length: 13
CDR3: CASSFNVNTEAFF

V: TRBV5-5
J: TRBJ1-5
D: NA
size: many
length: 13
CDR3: CASSLGWSQPQHF

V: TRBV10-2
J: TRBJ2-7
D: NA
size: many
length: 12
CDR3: CASSEGSYEQYF

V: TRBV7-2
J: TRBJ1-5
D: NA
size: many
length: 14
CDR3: CASSLAQGSQPQHF

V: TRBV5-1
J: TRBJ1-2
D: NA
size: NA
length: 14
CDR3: CASSMDPSNYGYTF

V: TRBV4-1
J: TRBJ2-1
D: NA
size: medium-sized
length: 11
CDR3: CASSNYNEQFF

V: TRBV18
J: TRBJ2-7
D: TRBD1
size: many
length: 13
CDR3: CASSRQGYYEQYF

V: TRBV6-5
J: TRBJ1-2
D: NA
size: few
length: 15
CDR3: CASSDLASMGYGYTF

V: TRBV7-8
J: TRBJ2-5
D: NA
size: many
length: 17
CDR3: CASSLVIGVGEQETQYF

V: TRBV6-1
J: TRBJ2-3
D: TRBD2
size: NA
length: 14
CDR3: CASSKLAGYDTQYF

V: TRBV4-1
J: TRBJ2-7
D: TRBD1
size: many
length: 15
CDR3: CASSSWRDRAYEQYF

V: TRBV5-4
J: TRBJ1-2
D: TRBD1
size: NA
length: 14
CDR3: CASSSRTGSVGYTF

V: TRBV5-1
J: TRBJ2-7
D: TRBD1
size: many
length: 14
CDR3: CASSMTGPRVEQYF

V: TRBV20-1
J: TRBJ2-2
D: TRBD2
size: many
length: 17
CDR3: CSARGRSGRVGTGELFF

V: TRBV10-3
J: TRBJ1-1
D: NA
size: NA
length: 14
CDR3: CAIRGGWVNTEAFF

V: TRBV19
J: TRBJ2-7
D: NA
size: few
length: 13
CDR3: CASTSLGDDEQYF